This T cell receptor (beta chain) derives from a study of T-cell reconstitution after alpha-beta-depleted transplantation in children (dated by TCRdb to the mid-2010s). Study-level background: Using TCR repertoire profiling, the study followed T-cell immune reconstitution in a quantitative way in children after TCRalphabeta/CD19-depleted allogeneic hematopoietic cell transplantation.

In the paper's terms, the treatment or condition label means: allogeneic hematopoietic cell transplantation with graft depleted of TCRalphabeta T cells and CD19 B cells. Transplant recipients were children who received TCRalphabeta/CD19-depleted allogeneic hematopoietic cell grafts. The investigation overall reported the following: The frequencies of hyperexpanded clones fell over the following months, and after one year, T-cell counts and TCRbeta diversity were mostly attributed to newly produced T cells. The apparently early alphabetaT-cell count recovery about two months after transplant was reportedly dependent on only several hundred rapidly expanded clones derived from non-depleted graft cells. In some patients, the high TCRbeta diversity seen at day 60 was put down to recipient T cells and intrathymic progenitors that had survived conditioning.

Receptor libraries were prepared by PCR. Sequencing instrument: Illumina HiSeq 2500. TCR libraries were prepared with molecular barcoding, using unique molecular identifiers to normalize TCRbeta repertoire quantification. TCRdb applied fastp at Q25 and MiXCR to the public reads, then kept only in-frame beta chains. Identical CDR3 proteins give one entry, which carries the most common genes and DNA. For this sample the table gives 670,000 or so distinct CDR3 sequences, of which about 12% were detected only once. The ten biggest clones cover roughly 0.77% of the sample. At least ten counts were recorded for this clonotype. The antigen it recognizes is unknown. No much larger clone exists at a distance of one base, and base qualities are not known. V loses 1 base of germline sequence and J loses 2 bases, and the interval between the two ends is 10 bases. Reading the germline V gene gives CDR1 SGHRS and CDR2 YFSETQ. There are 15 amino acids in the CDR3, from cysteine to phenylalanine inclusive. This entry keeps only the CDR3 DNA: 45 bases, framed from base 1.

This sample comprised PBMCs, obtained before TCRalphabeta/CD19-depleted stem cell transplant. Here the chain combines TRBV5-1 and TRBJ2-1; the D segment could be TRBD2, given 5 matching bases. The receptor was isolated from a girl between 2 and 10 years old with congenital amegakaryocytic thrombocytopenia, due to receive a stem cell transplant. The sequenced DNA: TGCGCCAGCAGCTTGTTCGAGGGAGCCTACAATGAGCAGTTCTTC. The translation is CASSLFEGAYNEQFF.